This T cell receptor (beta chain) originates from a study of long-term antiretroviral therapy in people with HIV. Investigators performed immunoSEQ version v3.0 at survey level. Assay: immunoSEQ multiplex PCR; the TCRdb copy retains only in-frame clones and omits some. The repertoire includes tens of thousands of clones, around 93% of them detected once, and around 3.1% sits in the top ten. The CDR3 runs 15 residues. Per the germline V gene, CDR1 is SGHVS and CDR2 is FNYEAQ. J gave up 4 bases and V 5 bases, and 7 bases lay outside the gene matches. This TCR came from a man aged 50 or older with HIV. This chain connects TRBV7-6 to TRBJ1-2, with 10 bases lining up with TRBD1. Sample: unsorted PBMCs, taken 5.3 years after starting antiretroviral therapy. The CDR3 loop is CASSPGTGAGYGYTF. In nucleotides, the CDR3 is TGTGCCAGCAGCCCGGGGACAGGGGCTGGCTATGGCTACACCTTC.